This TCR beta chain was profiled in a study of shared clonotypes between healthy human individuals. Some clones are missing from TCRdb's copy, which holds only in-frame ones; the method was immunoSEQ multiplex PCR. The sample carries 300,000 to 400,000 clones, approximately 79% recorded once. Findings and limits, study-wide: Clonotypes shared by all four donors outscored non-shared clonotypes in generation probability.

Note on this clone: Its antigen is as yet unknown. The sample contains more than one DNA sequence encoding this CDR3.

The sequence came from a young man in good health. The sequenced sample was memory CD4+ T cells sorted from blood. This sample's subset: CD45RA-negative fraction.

The CDR3 loop reads CSVALSTDTQYF. The CDR3 region has the DNA TGCAGCGTTGCCCTTAGCACAGATACGCAGTATTTT. This rearrangement joins TRBV29-1 to TRBJ2-3; D uncertain. The CDR3 contains 12 residues. Deletions cut 4 bases from V and 0 bases from J, with 5 bases between. CDR1 and CDR2 (germline): SQVTM, ANQGSEA.